This TCR beta chain was found in a study of graft-versus-host responses after intestinal transplantation. Study results and limitations: The authors found GvH clones in recipient marrow, some appearing first in ileum or blood.

CDR1 LNHNV and CDR2 YYDKDF come from the germline V gene (reference sequence). The CDR3 loop spans 15 amino acids. V shed 0 bases and J shed 6 bases, with 11 bases lying between them. Using immunoSEQ multiplex PCR, the repertoire was profiled, and TCRdb retains in-frame clones only, with some absent. The sample shows about 85,000 clones, around 93% of them seen only once. Points on this clone: Antigen unknown.

The J gene is TRBJ1-4, the V gene TRBV15; D is uncertain. The source material was unstimulated CD8+ T cells sorted from spleen or lymph node cells, sampled before transplant. The clonotype was recovered from a human donor who was the organ donor for an intestinal transplant. CDR3 protein: CATSRDHLGHEKLFF. CDR3 DNA: TGTGCCACCAGCAGAGATCATCTTGGGCATGAAAAACTGTTTTTT.